These 4 T cell receptor beta chains share one sample of origin, sequenced in a study of regulatory T cells in long-lasting Graves disease. Time point of the sample: persistent/refractory GD, antithyroid drugs over 5 years with positive TRAb. Generation of the TCR library employed RNA extracted from PBMCs. Construction of the TCR beta libraries employed iRepertoire HTBI primers in conjunction with Arm-PCR of CDR3 regions. TCRdb reanalysed the multiplex PCR reads using MiXCR and keeps one entry per CDR3 protein. The sample holds about 470,000 distinct CDR3 sequences, about 22% seen once. Specimen: peripheral blood mononuclear cells (PBMCs), collected when the disease was refractory, from a patient treated with antithyroid drugs. These receptors were taken from a female donor with Graves disease.

This rearrangement joins TRBV2 to TRBJ2-3; D may be TRBD2 (5 bases). The CDR3 length is 16 residues. Per germline, CDR1 SNHLY and CDR2 FYNNEI. V shed 1 base and J shed 1 base, with 12 bases lying between them. This CDR3 reads CASSEGRSGGTDTQYF. The CDR3 coding sequence is TGTGCCAGCAGTGAAGGACGGAGCGGAGGCACAGATACGCAGTATTTT.

This clonotype was seen at least ten times. The gene calls are TRBV11-2 and TRBJ2-5; 8 bases agree with TRBD1. CDR1 is SGHAT, CDR2 FQNNGV, per germline. The length of the CDR3 is 14 residues. V dropped 5 bases and J dropped 5; count of bases not matched to a gene: 7. This CDR3 reads CASSDLRGRETQYF. In nucleotides, the CDR3 is TGTGCCAGCAGCGACCTCAGGGGGCGGGAGACCCAGTACTTC.

J is TRBJ1-4 and V is TRBV19; D unclear. Looked up from germline, CDR1 is LNHDA and CDR2 is SQIVND (reference sequence). Trimming removed 5 bases at V and 8 bases at J, with 15 bases between. The CDR3 totals 14 residues. The CDR3 reads CASSFPPSQEKLFF. DNA of the CDR3: TGTGCCAGTAGTTTCCCCCCCTCGCAGGAAAAACTGTTTTTT.

This clonotype was recorded at least ten times. The chain joins TRBV12-3 or TRBV12-4 to TRBJ2-7; maybe TRBD2 (5 bases). The V and J ends lost 5 bases and 2 bases respectively, with 16 bases between them. The CDR3 contains 15 residues. The CDR3 here is CASSPLSGKAYEQYF. CDR3 in DNA: TGTGCCAGCAGTCCCCTGAGCGGAAAAGCCTACGAGCAGTACTTC.